This is a list of T cell receptor beta chains from one sample in a study of cytomegalovirus exposure and HLA in healthy donors. This table comes from immunoSEQ multiplex PCR, and its TCRdb copy is limited to in-frame clones, with some not included. The table shows approximately 150,000 clones, with approximately 86% occurring only once. The sequenced sample was PBMCs. The receptors were gathered from a man between 25 and 39 years old in good health and CMV-seropositive. Each CDR3 is given with its conserved first and last residue. Each record gives: clone size, V gene, D gene, J gene, CDR3 DNA, CDR3 protein. A D gene is named only where the DNA matches it firmly. Clone size, where shown, is once, few, many, or a class for clones that have expanded.

clone_size: -
v_call: TRBV2
d_call: -
j_call: TRBJ1-5
cdr3_nt: TGTGCCAGCAGTGACGTTAGCAATCAGCCCCAGCATTTT
cdr3_aa: CASSDVSNQPQHF

clone_size: -
v_call: TRBV4-2
d_call: -
j_call: TRBJ1-6
cdr3_nt: TGTGCCAGCAGCCAGAGGGGGGGAACTAATTCACCCCTCCACTTT
cdr3_aa: CASSQRGGTNSPLHF

clone_size: few
v_call: TRBV18
d_call: TRBD1
j_call: TRBJ1-4
cdr3_nt: TGTGCCAGCTCAGACAGGGGTAATGAAAAACTGTTTTTT
cdr3_aa: CASSDRGNEKLFF

clone_size: -
v_call: TRBV5-1
d_call: -
j_call: TRBJ2-7
cdr3_nt: TGCGCCAGCAGCTTGTACAGGGTCCACGAGCAGTACTTC
cdr3_aa: CASSLYRVHEQYF

clone_size: few
v_call: TRBV7-9
d_call: TRBD1
j_call: TRBJ1-6
cdr3_nt: TGTGCCAGCAGCTTTACAGGGGACAGTTCACCCCTCCACTTT
cdr3_aa: CASSFTGDSSPLHF

clone_size: -
v_call: TRBV4-2
d_call: -
j_call: TRBJ1-2
cdr3_nt: TGTGCCAGCAGCCAAGATCCCGGGAGCTATGGCTACACCTTC
cdr3_aa: CASSQDPGSYGYTF

clone_size: -
v_call: TRBV18
d_call: -
j_call: TRBJ1-1
cdr3_nt: TGTGCCAGCTCACAGGGGGGGTCCCCCATGAACACTGAAGCTTTCTTT
cdr3_aa: CASSQGGSPMNTEAFF

clone_size: -
v_call: TRBV6-6
d_call: TRBD1
j_call: TRBJ2-1
cdr3_nt: TGTGCCACGCCCGGGACAGGGGGCAATGAGCAGTTCTTC
cdr3_aa: CATPGTGGNEQFF

clone_size: -
v_call: TRBV19
d_call: TRBD1
j_call: TRBJ2-2
cdr3_nt: TGTGCCGGGGCGACAGGGCACACCGGGGAGCTGTTTTTT
cdr3_aa: CAGATGHTGELFF

clone_size: -
v_call: TRBV6-7
d_call: TRBD1
j_call: TRBJ1-3
cdr3_nt: TGTGCCAGCAGTTTCGCCCAGGGGGGCCCCTCTGGAAACACCATATATTTT
cdr3_aa: CASSFAQGGPSGNTIYF

clone_size: once
v_call: TRBV6-5
d_call: -
j_call: TRBJ2-7
cdr3_nt: TGTGCCAGCAGTTATACAGGTACCTACGAGCAGTACTTC
cdr3_aa: CASSYTGTYEQYF

clone_size: -
v_call: TRBV29-1
d_call: TRBD1
j_call: TRBJ2-1
cdr3_nt: TGCAGCGCATTAGGCGGGACAGGCAAATACAATGAGCAGTTCTTC
cdr3_aa: CSALGGTGKYNEQFF

clone_size: -
v_call: TRBV9
d_call: -
j_call: TRBJ2-5
cdr3_nt: TGTGCCAGCAGCTTTCGAGCGGACGGTAACAGAAGAGAGACCCAGTACTTC
cdr3_aa: CASSFRADGNRRETQYF

clone_size: -
v_call: TRBV18
d_call: -
j_call: TRBJ1-1
cdr3_nt: TGTGCCAGCTCACCACTACAGCAGAACACTGAAGCTTTCTTT
cdr3_aa: CASSPLQQNTEAFF

clone_size: -
v_call: TRBV7-9
d_call: -
j_call: TRBJ1-1
cdr3_nt: TGTGCCAGCAGGCAGTTAGAAGCTTTGGGGCCTGAAGCTTTCTTT
cdr3_aa: CASRQLEALGPEAFF

clone_size: -
v_call: TRBV19
d_call: -
j_call: TRBJ1-5
cdr3_nt: TGTGCCAGTAGCAACACCCAAAGAGGGCTCAATCAGCCCCAGCATTTT
cdr3_aa: CASSNTQRGLNQPQHF

clone_size: few
v_call: TRBV6-5
d_call: TRBD1
j_call: TRBJ1-2
cdr3_nt: TGTGCCAGCAGTTACACAGGGGCGCGTGGCTACACCTTC
cdr3_aa: CASSYTGARGYTF

clone_size: -
v_call: TRBV7-9
d_call: TRBD1
j_call: TRBJ2-7
cdr3_nt: TGTGCCAGCAGCTTCCAGGGGGCCGGGTACGAGCAGTACTTC
cdr3_aa: CASSFQGAGYEQYF

clone_size: -
v_call: TRBV7-9
d_call: -
j_call: TRBJ2-5
cdr3_nt: TGTGCCAGCAGCTTCTATCCCGAGTGGACCCAGTACTTC
cdr3_aa: CASSFYPEWTQYF

clone_size: few
v_call: TRBV29-1
d_call: -
j_call: TRBJ2-5
cdr3_nt: TGCAGCGTTGAGGGACACCCTCGACTGCCAGAGACCCAGTACTTC
cdr3_aa: CSVEGHPRLPETQYF

clone_size: -
v_call: TRBV11-3
d_call: TRBD1
j_call: TRBJ1-2
cdr3_nt: TGTGCCAGCAGCTTAGGGGACAGGGTCCGGTATGGCTACACCTTC
cdr3_aa: CASSLGDRVRYGYTF

clone_size: -
v_call: TRBV10-3
d_call: -
j_call: TRBJ2-7
cdr3_nt: TGTGCCATCAGTGAGCCAGGGTCTCGCGAGCAGTACTTC
cdr3_aa: CAISEPGSREQYF

clone_size: few
v_call: TRBV11-2
d_call: -
j_call: TRBJ1-2
cdr3_nt: TGTGCCAGCAGCTTAGATAGAGGGAGGGGCTACACCTTC
cdr3_aa: CASSLDRGRGYTF

clone_size: -
v_call: TRBV5-6
d_call: -
j_call: TRBJ2-1
cdr3_nt: TGTGCCAGCACCTCCCTGGGGGGCTCCTACAATGAGCAGTTCTTC
cdr3_aa: CASTSLGGSYNEQFF

clone_size: -
v_call: TRBV5-1
d_call: -
j_call: TRBJ2-2
cdr3_nt: TGCGCCAGCAGCTGGTTTGGCGGGCCCACCGGGGAGCTGTTTTTT
cdr3_aa: CASSWFGGPTGELFF

clone_size: -
v_call: TRBV11-2
d_call: -
j_call: TRBJ2-2
cdr3_nt: TGTGCCAGCAGCTTACTCCAACAGGGTTTCGGCACCGGGGAGCTGTTTTTT
cdr3_aa: CASSLLQQGFGTGELFF

clone_size: -
v_call: TRBV11-2
d_call: TRBD2
j_call: TRBJ2-3
cdr3_nt: TGTGCCAGCAGCTCAAGGCGGGGGACAGATACGCAGTATTTT
cdr3_aa: CASSSRRGTDTQYF

clone_size: -
v_call: TRBV18
d_call: -
j_call: TRBJ2-5
cdr3_nt: TGTGCCAGCTCACCAAGCAGCGGGGAGACCCAGTACTTC
cdr3_aa: CASSPSSGETQYF

clone_size: -
v_call: TRBV29-1
d_call: TRBD1
j_call: TRBJ2-7
cdr3_nt: TGCAGCGCTAAGTTCCGGGACAGGGGGCGATACGAGCAGTACTTC
cdr3_aa: CSAKFRDRGRYEQYF

clone_size: -
v_call: TRBV27
d_call: TRBD2
j_call: TRBJ2-7
cdr3_nt: TGTGCCTCCAATGGGGGGGGCTACGAGCAGTACTTC
cdr3_aa: CASNGGGYEQYF

clone_size: -
v_call: TRBV27
d_call: TRBD1
j_call: TRBJ1-2
cdr3_nt: TGTGCCAGCAGTTTATCGACGTTTCCGGGACAGGTTAACTATGGCTACACCTTC
cdr3_aa: CASSLSTFPGQVNYGYTF

clone_size: -
v_call: TRBV13
d_call: -
j_call: TRBJ1-2
cdr3_nt: TGTGCCAGCAGCTCAGGGGCCTATGGCTACACCTTC
cdr3_aa: CASSSGAYGYTF

clone_size: -
v_call: TRBV7-2
d_call: TRBD1
j_call: TRBJ2-5
cdr3_nt: TGTGCCAGCAGCTTAATATACAGGGGAGATCAAGAGACCCAGTACTTC
cdr3_aa: CASSLIYRGDQETQYF

clone_size: once
v_call: TRBV4-3
d_call: -
j_call: TRBJ1-2
cdr3_nt: TGCGCCAGCAGCCAAGTTCCGGGAACGAACTATGGCTACACCTTC
cdr3_aa: CASSQVPGTNYGYTF

clone_size: -
v_call: TRBV7-3
d_call: -
j_call: TRBJ2-1
cdr3_nt: TGTGCCAGCAGCTTAACCGGGGATGAGCAGTTCTTC
cdr3_aa: CASSLTGDEQFF

clone_size: -
v_call: TRBV19
d_call: TRBD1
j_call: TRBJ1-1
cdr3_nt: TGTGCCAGTAGTAACCACGGACAGGGGAACACTGAAGCTTTCTTT
cdr3_aa: CASSNHGQGNTEAFF

clone_size: -
v_call: TRBV7-2
d_call: TRBD1
j_call: TRBJ1-2
cdr3_nt: TGTGCCAGCAGCAAACAGGGACAGGCTGTAACCAACTATGGCTACACCTTC
cdr3_aa: CASSKQGQAVTNYGYTF

clone_size: -
v_call: TRBV12-5
d_call: TRBD1
j_call: TRBJ1-5
cdr3_nt: TGTGCTAGTGGTTTGCAGGGGGGAAGAACTCAGCCCCAGCATTTT
cdr3_aa: CASGLQGGRTQPQHF

clone_size: -
v_call: TRBV10-2
d_call: TRBD1
j_call: TRBJ2-7
cdr3_nt: TGCGCCAGCAGTGAGGGACAGGGGGTCTACGAGCAGTACTTC
cdr3_aa: CASSEGQGVYEQYF

clone_size: -
v_call: TRBV18
d_call: TRBD1
j_call: TRBJ2-7
cdr3_nt: TGTGCCAGCTCATCAATGACAGGGGGCTACGAGCAGTACTTC
cdr3_aa: CASSSMTGGYEQYF

clone_size: -
v_call: TRBV6-5
d_call: -
j_call: TRBJ2-3
cdr3_nt: TGTGCCAGCAGTTACCCAGACAATCCTACGCAGTATTTT
cdr3_aa: CASSYPDNPTQYF

clone_size: -
v_call: TRBV2
d_call: -
j_call: TRBJ1-2
cdr3_nt: TGTGCCAGCAGTGAATTCCCGGGTCCAACAGGAAATAACTATGGCTACACCTTC
cdr3_aa: CASSEFPGPTGNNYGYTF

clone_size: once
v_call: TRBV5-3
d_call: -
j_call: TRBJ2-7
cdr3_nt: TGTGCCAGAAGCTTTGTTCCAGGGAGGACGCTGCCGGGGCATTACGAGCAGTACTTC
cdr3_aa: CARSFVPGRTLPGHYEQYF

clone_size: -
v_call: TRBV6-6
d_call: -
j_call: TRBJ2-7
cdr3_nt: TGTGCCAGCAGGGGGGCCTCCTACGAGCAGTACTTC
cdr3_aa: CASRGASYEQYF

clone_size: -
v_call: TRBV10-1
d_call: -
j_call: TRBJ2-3
cdr3_nt: TGCGCCAGCAGTGATCGGTCAGATACGCAGTATTTT
cdr3_aa: CASSDRSDTQYF

clone_size: few
v_call: TRBV4-1
d_call: TRBD1
j_call: TRBJ1-2
cdr3_nt: TGCGCCAGCAGCCAACCCGGACAGGGCTATGGCTACACCTTC
cdr3_aa: CASSQPGQGYGYTF

clone_size: -
v_call: TRBV9
d_call: TRBD1
j_call: TRBJ1-6
cdr3_nt: TGTGCCAGCAGCGCCCGGGACAGGGCGGAGGTGACTTCACCCCTCCACTTT
cdr3_aa: CASSARDRAEVTSPLHF

clone_size: -
v_call: TRBV4-1
d_call: TRBD2
j_call: TRBJ2-1
cdr3_nt: TGCGCCAGCAGCCAGCAGCGGGGGGGCAACAACAATGAGCAGTTCTTC
cdr3_aa: CASSQQRGGNNNEQFF

clone_size: -
v_call: TRBV9
d_call: -
j_call: TRBJ2-7
cdr3_nt: TGTGCCAGCAGCGTCTCCGGGACACCGTACGAGCAGTACTTC
cdr3_aa: CASSVSGTPYEQYF

clone_size: -
v_call: TRBV7-9
d_call: TRBD1
j_call: TRBJ1-2
cdr3_nt: TGTGCCAGCAGCCTCACGGACAGGAACTATGGCTACACCTTC
cdr3_aa: CASSLTDRNYGYTF

clone_size: -
v_call: TRBV4-1
d_call: -
j_call: TRBJ2-7
cdr3_nt: TGCGCCAGCAGCTCTAACTTGCGGGCTACCTACGAGCAGTACTTC
cdr3_aa: CASSSNLRATYEQYF

clone_size: -
v_call: TRBV9
d_call: -
j_call: TRBJ1-4
cdr3_nt: TGTGCCAGCAGCGTAGCCGGAGGCCGTAATGAAAAACTGTTTTTT
cdr3_aa: CASSVAGGRNEKLFF

clone_size: once
v_call: TRBV7-9
d_call: -
j_call: TRBJ1-1
cdr3_nt: TGTGCCAGCAGCCGCGATCAGGGCGGAGCTTTCTTT
cdr3_aa: CASSRDQGGAFF

clone_size: -
v_call: TRBV11-2
d_call: -
j_call: TRBJ2-7
cdr3_nt: TGTGCCAGCAGCTTAGGGGCAGGGATGTACGAGCAGTACTTC
cdr3_aa: CASSLGAGMYEQYF